These 21 T cell receptor beta chains share one sample of origin, sequenced in a study of blood T cell repertoires in COVID-19. The data were produced by immunoSEQ multiplex PCR, yet TCRdb's version contains in-frame clones alone and is incomplete. The sample yields about 190,000 clones, around 80% seen once. Sequencing input: peripheral blood. These TCRs come from a woman between 45 and 60 years old with acute or convalescent COVID-19.

A single count supports this clone. The genes are TRBV18 and TRBJ1-5; tentative D call: TRBD1 (6 bases). The germline gives CDR1 KGHSH, CDR2 LQKENI. CDR3 size: 16 residues. V was trimmed by 2 bases and J by 0 bases, leaving 11 bases between them. The chain's CDR3 is CASSPSGVYSNQPQHF. In nucleotides, the CDR3 is TGTGCCAGCTCACCATCAGGGGTCTATAGCAATCAGCCCCAGCATTTT. Full variable domain (remainder filled in from reference TRBV18 and TRBJ1-5): NAGVMQNPRHLVRRRGQEARLRCSPMKGHSHVYWYRQLPEEGLKFMVYLQKENIIDESGMPKERFSAEFPKEGPSILRIQQVVRGDSAAYFCASSPSGVYSNQPQHFGDGTRLSIL.

The chain joins TRBV29-1 to TRBJ2-7, with D possibly being TRBD2 (5 bases). In germline, CDR1 is SQVTM, CDR2 ANQGSEA. The V gene lost 4 bases and the J gene lost 4 bases, with 14 bases spanning the gap. The CDR3 covers 13 residues. The CDR3 loop reads CSVANTAAYEQYF. DNA for the CDR3: TGCAGCGTTGCAAACACAGCGGCTTACGAGCAGTACTTC.

The chain employs TRBV25-1 and TRBJ2-7; TRBD2 agrees at 11 bases. This CDR3 region has 16 residues. Germline assignment: CDR1 MGHDK and CDR2 SYGVNS. Unmatched junction bases numbered 3, after V lost 1 base and J lost 1 base. The CDR3 region has the DNA TGTGCCAGCAGTGAATCTAGGACTAGCGGGTCCTACGAGCAGTACTTC. It is translated as CASSESRTSGSYEQYF.

This chain connects TRBV19 to TRBJ2-5; D may be TRBD2 (5 bases). The CDR3 spans 13 residues. The germline gives CDR1 LNHDA, CDR2 SQIVND (reference sequence). V lost 8 bases and J lost 2, with 12 bases in between. For the CDR3, the DNA is TGTGCCAGTGGACCGGGATCACAAGAGACCCAGTACTTC. Residues: CASGPGSQETQYF.

The chain is built from TRBV4-2 and TRBJ1-1, with TRBD1 matching 7 bases. The CDR3 has 15 residues. Per the germline V gene, CDR1 is LGHNA and CDR2 is YNFKEQ. The V gene end was trimmed by 4 bases and the J gene end by 3 bases; junction bases not matched to a gene: 8. The CDR3 region is CASSRGQGEDTEAFF. DNA for the CDR3: TGTGCCAGCAGCCGGGGGCAGGGGGAGGACACTGAAGCTTTCTTT.

The chain is built from TRBV11-2 and TRBJ1-1; D is unclear. Trimming took 2 bases from V and 6 from J, leaving 4 bases between them. Germline V CDR1 and CDR2: SGHAT, FQNNGV. CDR3 size: 11 residues. The CDR3 region is CASSLFAEAFF. CDR3 in DNA: TGTGCCAGCAGCTTATTCGCTGAAGCTTTCTTT.

This clone was recorded a few times. J is TRBJ1-1 and V is TRBV19; a possible D gene is TRBD1 (5 bases). CDR3 length equals 16 residues. Trimming removed 5 bases from V and 1 base from J, with 17 bases in between. Germline V gene data show CDR1 as LNHDA and CDR2 as SQIVND (reference sequence). The chain's CDR3 is CASSGRTSQGNTEAFF. CDR3 nucleotides: TGTGCCAGTAGTGGTCGGACATCCCAAGGGAACACTGAAGCTTTCTTT.

This chain uses TRBV6-4 with TRBJ2-1; TRBD1 aligns across 7 bases. The CDR3 runs to 17 residues. The germline CDR1 and CDR2 sequences are MRHNA and SNTAGT. With V trimmed by 7 bases and J by 0 bases, 12 bases remained unmatched. CDR3 nucleotides: TGTGCCAGCAACCCTCACCCGACAGGGCTCTCCTACAATGAGCAGTTCTTC. Protein sequence: CASNPHPTGLSYNEQFF.

The rearrangement links TRBV4-1 to TRBJ2-7, with 8 bases aligning to TRBD1. This CDR3 contains 14 residues. V was clipped by 4 bases and J by 3 bases; unmatched bases: 5. The germline CDR1 and CDR2 sequences are MGHRA and YSYEKL. CDR3 nucleotide sequence: TGCGCCAGCAGCCCCAGGACAGGGTACTACGAGCAGTACTTC. It yields the protein CASSPRTGYYEQYF.

Details on this clone: Other nucleotide sequences from this sample produce the same CDR3. V gene TRBV27 combines with J gene TRBJ1-1; D call uncertain. The CDR3 covers 13 residues. Germline CDR1 reads MNHEY; CDR2 reads SMNVEV (reference sequence). Trimming left V 2 bases short and J 1 base short, with 5 bases between. The CDR3 sequence is CASSLRQNTEAFF. As DNA, the CDR3 is TGTGCCAGCAGTTTACGACAGAACACTGAAGCTTTCTTT.

The chain recombines TRBV6-5 with TRBJ2-7, with 8 bases identical to TRBD1. Germline V lookup: CDR1 MNHEY, CDR2 SVGAGI. The J segment lost 7 bases and the V segment lost 0 bases, leaving 8 bases of the junction unmatched. The CDR3 is 15 residues long. CDR3 sequence: CASSYSRQGMGEQYF. Written as DNA, the CDR3 is TGTGCCAGCAGTTACTCCAGACAGGGGATGGGTGAGCAGTACTTC.

This chain connects TRBV7-6 to TRBJ2-7; 8 positions agree with TRBD1. The J segment lost 0 bases and the V segment lost 1 base, leaving 8 bases of the junction unmatched. The germline gives CDR1 SGHVS, CDR2 FNYEAQ. This CDR3 has 17 residues. The DNA of the CDR3 is TGTGCCAGCAGCTTAGGCGTTGGACAGGGAAGCTCCTACGAGCAGTACTTC. This sequence encodes CASSLGVGQGSSYEQYF.

The rearrangement joins TRBV5-4 to TRBJ1-1; D gene unclear. This CDR3 comprises 13 residues. V shed 0 bases and J shed 6 bases, with 9 bases lying between them. Germline values: CDR1 SGHNT, CDR2 YYREEE (reference sequence). DNA of the CDR3: TGTGCCAGCAGCTTGGAGTCAGTTGCTGAAGCTTTCTTT. This translates into CASSLESVAEAFF.

This sequence joins TRBV28 and TRBJ2-3, with 8 bases lining up with TRBD2. This CDR3 spans 15 amino acids. Unmatched junction bases numbered 9, after V lost 3 bases and J lost 7 bases. Germline V gene sequence: CDR1 MDHEN, CDR2 SYDVKM. The CDR3 loop reads CASSLASGSSNTQYF. Here the CDR3 DNA reads TGTGCCAGCAGTTTGGCCAGCGGGAGCTCTAATACGCAGTATTTT.

This rearrangement joins TRBV28 to TRBJ1-2; D is perhaps TRBD1 (5 bases). The germline V gene has CDR1 MDHEN and CDR2 SYDVKM. This CDR3 has 13 residues. The V end lost 5 bases, the J end lost 3 bases, and 10 bases lay between the germline ends. CDR3 DNA: TGTGCCAGCAGTCCAGGGCAGCACTATGGCTACACCTTC. This gives the protein CASSPGQHYGYTF.

CDR3: CASSRGLEVEQFF. The CDR3 bases are TGTGCCAGCAGCCGTGGACTGGAAGTTGAGCAGTTCTTC. The J gene is TRBJ2-1, the V gene TRBV6-5; D might be TRBD2 (5 bases). This CDR3 contains 13 residues. V lost 6 bases to trimming and J lost 9 bases, with 15 bases between them. Per germline, CDR1 MNHEY and CDR2 SVGAGI.

This rearrangement joins TRBV21-1 to TRBJ1-5; the table's D call of TRBD1 was not tested on the DNA. TRBV21-1 represents a pseudogene. The CDR3 is 17 amino acids. The CDR3: CASSKKVGQGKEEPQHF. The CDR3, as DNA: TGTGCCAGCAGCAAAAAGGTCGGACAGGGTAAAGAGGAGCCCCAGCATTTT.

This chain uses TRBV2 with TRBJ1-5; D is perhaps TRBD1 (6 bases). V lost 10 bases to trimming and J lost 3 bases, with 13 bases between them. This CDR3 has 13 residues. Germline-derived CDR1 and CDR2 are SNHLY and FYNNEI. This CDR3 is CATQTGINQPQHF. CDR3 coding DNA: TGTGCCACCCAGACAGGAATCAATCAGCCCCAGCATTTT.

The chain employs TRBV7-2 and TRBJ2-5; TRBD2 aligns across 10 bases. J lost 5 bases, V lost 1 base, and 4 bases had no gene match. CDR1 SGHTA and CDR2 FQGNSA come from the germline V gene. The CDR3 sequence is 15 residues long. CDR3: CASSLERGGLETQYF. CDR3 DNA sequence: TGTGCCAGCAGCTTAGAGCGGGGGGGCCTGGAGACCCAGTACTTC.

This clone was observed once. The chain combines TRBV6-5 with TRBJ1-6; D ambiguous. CDR1 and CDR2 from the germline V gene are MNHEY and SVGAGI. CDR3 size: 15 residues. V lost 2 bases and J 8 bases, leaving 13 bases between the germline ends. CDR3: CASSYAGSGDSPLHF. The CDR3 DNA reads as TGTGCCAGCAGTTACGCGGGCTCAGGAGATTCACCCCTCCACTTT.

The V gene is TRBV5-1, the J gene TRBJ1-2, with 7 positions matching TRBD1. The CDR3 runs to 14 residues. Unmatched junction bases numbered 6, after V lost 3 bases and J lost 4 bases. The germline CDR1 and CDR2 sequences are SGHRS and YFSETQ. CDR3 in DNA: TGCGCCAGCAGCTCACAGGGGAGCCCCTATGGCTACACCTTC. Residues: CASSSQGSPYGYTF.